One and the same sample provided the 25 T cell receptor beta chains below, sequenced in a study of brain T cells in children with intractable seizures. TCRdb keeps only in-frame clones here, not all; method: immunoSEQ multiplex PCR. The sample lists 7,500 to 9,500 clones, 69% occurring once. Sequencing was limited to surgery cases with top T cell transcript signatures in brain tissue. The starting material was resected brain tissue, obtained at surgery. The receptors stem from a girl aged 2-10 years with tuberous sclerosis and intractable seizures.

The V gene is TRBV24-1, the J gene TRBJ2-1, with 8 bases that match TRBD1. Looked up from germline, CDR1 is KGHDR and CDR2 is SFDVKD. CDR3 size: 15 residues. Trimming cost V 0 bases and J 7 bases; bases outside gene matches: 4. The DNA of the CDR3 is TGTGCCACCAGTGATTTGCAGGGGACAGGTAATGAGCAGTTCTTC. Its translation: CATSDLQGTGNEQFF.

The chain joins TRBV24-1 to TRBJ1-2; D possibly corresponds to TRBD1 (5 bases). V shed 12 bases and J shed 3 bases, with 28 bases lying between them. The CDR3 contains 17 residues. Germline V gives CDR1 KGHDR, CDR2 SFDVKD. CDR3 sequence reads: CASDADSCLRPHYGYTF. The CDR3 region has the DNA TGTGCCTCGGATGCAGACAGCTGCCTCAGGCCCCACTATGGCTACACCTTC.

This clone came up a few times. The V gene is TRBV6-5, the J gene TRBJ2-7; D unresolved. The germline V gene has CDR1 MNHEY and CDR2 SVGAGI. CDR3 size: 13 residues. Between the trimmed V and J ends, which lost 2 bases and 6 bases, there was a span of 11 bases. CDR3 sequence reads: CASSYKAGFEQYV. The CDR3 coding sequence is TGTGCCAGCAGTTACAAGGCAGGTTTCGAGCAGTACGTC.

Here the CDR3 DNA reads TGCGCCAGCAGTCAGGTAGGACGGCAGGGGCCTTACTATGGCTACACCTTC. This sequence encodes CASSQVGRQGPYYGYTF. The V call is TRBV23-1, the J call TRBJ1-2; TRBD1 might be the D (6 bases). TRBV23-1 is assigned to the ORF class and has an uncertain function. V was trimmed by 3 bases and J by 3 bases, leaving 20 bases between them. This CDR3 is built from 17 residues.

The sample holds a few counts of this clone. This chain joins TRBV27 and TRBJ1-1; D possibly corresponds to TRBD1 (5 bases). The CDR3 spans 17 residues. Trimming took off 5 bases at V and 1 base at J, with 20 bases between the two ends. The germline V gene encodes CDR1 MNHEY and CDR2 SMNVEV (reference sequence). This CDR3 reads CASSPTDISRGNTEAFF. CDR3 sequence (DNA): TGTGCCAGCAGTCCGACAGACATTTCGCGAGGGAACACTGAAGCTTTCTTT.

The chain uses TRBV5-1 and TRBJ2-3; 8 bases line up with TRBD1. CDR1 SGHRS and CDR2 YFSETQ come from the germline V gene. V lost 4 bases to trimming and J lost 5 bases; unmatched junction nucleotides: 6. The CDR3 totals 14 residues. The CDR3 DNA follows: TGCGCCAGCAGCCGGGGACAGGCGGGAGATACGCAGTATTTT. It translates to CASSRGQAGDTQYF.

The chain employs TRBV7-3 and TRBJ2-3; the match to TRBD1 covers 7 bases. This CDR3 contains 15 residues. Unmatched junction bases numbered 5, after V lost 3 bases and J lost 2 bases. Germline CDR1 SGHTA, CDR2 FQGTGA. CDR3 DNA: TGTGCCAGCAGCTTCCGGGACAGAAACACAGATACGCAGTATTTT. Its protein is CASSFRDRNTDTQYF.

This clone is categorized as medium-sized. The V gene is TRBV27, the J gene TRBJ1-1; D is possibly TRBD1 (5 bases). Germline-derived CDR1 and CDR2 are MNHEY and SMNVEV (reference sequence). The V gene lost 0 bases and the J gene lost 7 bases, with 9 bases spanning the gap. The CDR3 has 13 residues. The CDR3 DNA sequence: TGTGCCAGCAGTTTATCTGGGGGAGTTGAAGCTTTCTTT. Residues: CASSLSGGVEAFF.

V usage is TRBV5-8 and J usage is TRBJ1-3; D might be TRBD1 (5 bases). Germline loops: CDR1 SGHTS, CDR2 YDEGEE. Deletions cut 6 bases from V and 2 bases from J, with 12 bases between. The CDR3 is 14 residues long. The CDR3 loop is CASNFRGAGNTIYF. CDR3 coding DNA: TGTGCCAGCAATTTCCGGGGGGCTGGAAACACCATATATTTT.

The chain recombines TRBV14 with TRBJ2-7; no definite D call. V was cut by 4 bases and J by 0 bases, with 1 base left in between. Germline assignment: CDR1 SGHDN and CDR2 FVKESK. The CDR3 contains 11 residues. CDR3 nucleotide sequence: TGTGCCAGCAGCCTCTCCTACGAGCAGTACTTC. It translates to CASSLSYEQYF.

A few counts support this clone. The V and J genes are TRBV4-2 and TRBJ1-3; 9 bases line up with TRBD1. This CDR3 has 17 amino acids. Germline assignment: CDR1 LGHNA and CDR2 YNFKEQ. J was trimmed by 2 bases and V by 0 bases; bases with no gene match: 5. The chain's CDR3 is CASSQEMGQGAGNTIYF. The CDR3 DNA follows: TGTGCCAGCAGCCAAGAGATGGGACAGGGTGCTGGAAACACCATATATTTT.

DNA of the CDR3: TGTGCCAGCAGCGAGGGGGGAACTAATCAGCCCCAGCATTTT. This codes for CASSEGGTNQPQHF. The V call is TRBV9, the J call TRBJ1-5; D may be TRBD1 (6 bases). V lost 3 bases, J lost 4 bases, and 11 bases lay in between. Germline-derived CDR1 and CDR2 are SGDLS and YYNGEE. The CDR3 contains 14 residues.

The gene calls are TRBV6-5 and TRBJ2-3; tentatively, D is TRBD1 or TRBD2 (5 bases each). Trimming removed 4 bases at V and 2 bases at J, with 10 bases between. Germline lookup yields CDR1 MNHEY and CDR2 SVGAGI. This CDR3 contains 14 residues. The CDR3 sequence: CASSSWGPTDTQYF. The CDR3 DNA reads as TGTGCCAGCAGTTCTTGGGGACCCACAGATACGCAGTATTTT.

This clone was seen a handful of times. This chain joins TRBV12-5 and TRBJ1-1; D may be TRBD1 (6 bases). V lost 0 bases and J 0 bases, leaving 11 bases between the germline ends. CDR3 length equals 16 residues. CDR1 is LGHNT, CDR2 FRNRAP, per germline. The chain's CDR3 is CASGLVPGTMNTEAFF. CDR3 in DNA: TGTGCTAGTGGTTTGGTACCCGGGACAATGAACACTGAAGCTTTCTTT.

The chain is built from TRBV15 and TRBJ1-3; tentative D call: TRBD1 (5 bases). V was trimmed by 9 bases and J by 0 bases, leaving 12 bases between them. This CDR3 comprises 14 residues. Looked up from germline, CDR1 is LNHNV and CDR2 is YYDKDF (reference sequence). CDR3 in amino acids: CATLTGLSGNTIYF. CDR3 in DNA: TGTGCCACGCTTACGGGGCTCTCTGGAAACACCATATATTTT.

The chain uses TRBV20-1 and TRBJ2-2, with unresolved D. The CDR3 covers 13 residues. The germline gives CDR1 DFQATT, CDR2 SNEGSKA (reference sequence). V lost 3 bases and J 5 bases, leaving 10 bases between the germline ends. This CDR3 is CSASLVKTGELFF. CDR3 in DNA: TGCAGTGCTAGTCTGGTTAAAACCGGGGAGCTGTTTTTT.

This CDR3 reads CASSPQAGGAYGYTF. The CDR3 nucleotides are TGTGCCAGCTCACCACAGGCAGGCGGGGCCTATGGCTACACCTTC. The chain employs TRBV18 and TRBJ1-2, with D perhaps matching TRBD1 (5 bases). The CDR3 has 15 amino acids. The germline gives CDR1 KGHSH, CDR2 LQKENI. Trimming stripped 1 base from V and 4 bases from J, with 13 bases between.

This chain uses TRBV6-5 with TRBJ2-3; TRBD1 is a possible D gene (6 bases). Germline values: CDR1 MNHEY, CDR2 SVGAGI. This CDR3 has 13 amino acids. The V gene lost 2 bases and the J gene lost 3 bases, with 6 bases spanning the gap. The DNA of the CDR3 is TGTGCCAGCAGTTACGACAGGACAGATACGCAGTATTTT. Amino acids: CASSYDRTDTQYF.

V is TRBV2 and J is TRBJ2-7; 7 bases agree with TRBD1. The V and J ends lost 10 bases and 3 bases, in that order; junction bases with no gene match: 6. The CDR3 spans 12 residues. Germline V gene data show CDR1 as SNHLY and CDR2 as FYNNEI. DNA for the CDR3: TGTGCCACTGTCAGGGGGATCTACGAGCAGTACGTC. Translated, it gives CATVRGIYEQYV.

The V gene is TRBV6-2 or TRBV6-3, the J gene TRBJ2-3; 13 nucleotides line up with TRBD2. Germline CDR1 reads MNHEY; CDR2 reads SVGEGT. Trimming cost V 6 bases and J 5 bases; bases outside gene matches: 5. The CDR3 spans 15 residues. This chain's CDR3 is CASSPRLAGGDTQYF. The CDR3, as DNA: TGTGCCAGCAGCCCCCGACTAGCGGGGGGAGATACGCAGTATTTT.

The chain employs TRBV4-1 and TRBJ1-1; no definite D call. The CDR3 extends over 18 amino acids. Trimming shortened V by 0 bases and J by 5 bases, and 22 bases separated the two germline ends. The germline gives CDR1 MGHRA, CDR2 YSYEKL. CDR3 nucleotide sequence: TGCGCCAGCAGCCAAGATAGCGTCCGCACCCTCCTGGGGACTGAAGCTTTCTTT. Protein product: CASSQDSVRTLLGTEAFF.

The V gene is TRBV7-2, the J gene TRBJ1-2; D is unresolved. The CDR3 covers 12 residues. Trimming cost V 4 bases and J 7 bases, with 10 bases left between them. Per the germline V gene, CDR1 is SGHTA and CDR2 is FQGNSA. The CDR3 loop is CASSSGPSGYTF. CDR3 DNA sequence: TGTGCCAGCAGCTCTGGACCCAGTGGCTACACCTTC.

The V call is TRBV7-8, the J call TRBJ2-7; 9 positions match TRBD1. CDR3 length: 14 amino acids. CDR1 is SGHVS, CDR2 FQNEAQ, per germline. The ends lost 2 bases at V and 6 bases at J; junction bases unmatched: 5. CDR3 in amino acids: CASSLRDRAGEQYV. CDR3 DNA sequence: TGTGCCAGCAGCTTAAGGGACAGGGCGGGCGAGCAGTACGTC.

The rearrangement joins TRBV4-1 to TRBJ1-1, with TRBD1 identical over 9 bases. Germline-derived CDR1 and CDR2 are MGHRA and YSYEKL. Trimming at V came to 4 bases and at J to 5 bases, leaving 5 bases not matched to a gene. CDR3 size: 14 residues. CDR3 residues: CASSLGQGNTEAFF. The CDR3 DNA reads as TGCGCCAGCAGCCTGGGACAGGGAAATACTGAAGCTTTCTTT.

CDR3 amino acids: CASSQDRVYGNEQFF. In DNA form, the CDR3 reads TGCGCCAGCAGCCAAGACAGGGTATACGGCAATGAGCAGTTCTTC. The rearrangement links TRBV4-1 to TRBJ2-1; D possibly corresponds to TRBD1 (5 bases). Germline lookup yields CDR1 MGHRA and CDR2 YSYEKL. The V end was cut by 0 bases, the J end by 6 bases, with 12 bases between. This CDR3 region has 15 residues.